This entry is about one T cell receptor beta chain. Its antigen is as yet unknown. This sample was included in a study of cytomegalovirus exposure and HLA in healthy donors. Study at large: Sequencing of around 200 million T cells in an earlier analysis found 100 million to 140 million unique TCR beta sequences. Inside one of the first data releases sat about 85 million unique TCRs taken from HLA-typed donors. Overall study findings and caveats: It was about 180 TCR beta chains that were listed as cytomegalovirus-associated. V- and J-gene trimming in TCR beta was tied to a missense DCLRE1C variant by an analysis performed later.

V lost 0 bases, J lost 0 bases, and 11 bases lay in between. CDR1 SGHNT and CDR2 YYREEE come from the germline V gene (reference sequence). The CDR3 length is 16 residues. The PCR contained 60 Vbeta and 13 Jbeta primers. Sequencing used immunoSEQ multiplex PCR; TCRdb keeps in-frame clones, though not all of them. The data show about 150,000 clones, around four fifths seen once. The receptor's source is a woman aged 30 to 39 in good health and CMV-seropositive. The sample consisted of PBMCs. V and J are TRBV5-4 and TRBJ2-3, with D perhaps TRBD2 (5 bases). CDR3: CASSLERSPSTDTQYF. CDR3 nucleotides: TGTGCCAGCAGCTTGGAGCGGTCCCCCAGCACAGATACGCAGTATTTT.